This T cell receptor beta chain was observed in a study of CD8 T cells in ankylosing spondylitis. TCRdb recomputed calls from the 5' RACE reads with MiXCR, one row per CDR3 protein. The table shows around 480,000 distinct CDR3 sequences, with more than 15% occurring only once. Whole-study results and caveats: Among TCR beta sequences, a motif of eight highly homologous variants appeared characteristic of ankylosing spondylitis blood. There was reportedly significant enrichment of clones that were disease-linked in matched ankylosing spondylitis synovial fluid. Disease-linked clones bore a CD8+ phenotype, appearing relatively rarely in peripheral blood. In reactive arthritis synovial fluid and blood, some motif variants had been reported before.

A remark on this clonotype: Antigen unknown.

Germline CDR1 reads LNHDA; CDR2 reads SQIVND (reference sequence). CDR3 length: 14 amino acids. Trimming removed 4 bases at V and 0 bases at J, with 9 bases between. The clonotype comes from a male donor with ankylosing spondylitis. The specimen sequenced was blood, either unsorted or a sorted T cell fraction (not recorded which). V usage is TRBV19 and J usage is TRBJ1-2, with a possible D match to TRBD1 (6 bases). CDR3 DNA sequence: TGTGCCAGTAGTACGACAGGTACTAACTATGGCTACACCTTC. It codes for CASSTTGTNYGYTF.